Below, 10 T cell receptor beta chains from the same sample are listed, as sequenced in a study of T-cell memory formation after mild COVID-19. TCRdb used MiXCR to reprocess the 5' RACE reads, holding one entry per CDR3 protein. The sample includes about 470,000 distinct CDR3 sequences, around a quarter of them seen just once. The material sequenced was PBMCs or a T cell subset sorted from them (not recorded which). The receptors here all came from an adult woman who had mild COVID-19 (a few samples of this study predate the infection). Cell type and time point are not known.

This clonotype was detected a few times. The chain uses TRBV20-1 and TRBJ1-2; D is ambiguous. The CDR3 has 10 amino acids. Germline values: CDR1 DFQATT, CDR2 SNEGSKA (reference sequence). V lost 3 bases and J 7 bases, leaving 6 bases between the germline ends. Written as DNA, the CDR3 is TGCAGTGCTAGGTTTCGTGGCTACACCTTC. It specifies CSARFRGYTF.

The V gene is TRBV24-1, the J gene TRBJ2-7; D perhaps matches TRBD2 (5 bases). CDR1 is KGHDR, CDR2 SFDVKD, per germline. The CDR3 is 12 residues long. Deletions cut 9 bases from V and 1 base from J, with 9 bases between. DNA of the CDR3: TGTGCCACCTCCGGGGAGTCCTACGAGCAGTACTTC. Protein: CATSGESYEQYF.

This clonotype was observed at least ten times. This chain uses TRBV7-3 with TRBJ2-5; 8 nucleotides align to TRBD1. Germline lookup yields CDR1 SGHTA and CDR2 FQGTGA. The CDR3 loop spans 15 amino acids. V shed 5 bases and J 4 bases; nucleotides not matched to a gene: 9. The CDR3 loop reads CASSIQGGRGETQYF. As DNA, the CDR3 is TGTGCCAGCAGCATACAGGGGGGTCGCGGAGAGACCCAGTACTTC.

The chain links TRBV7-8 to TRBJ2-7, with TRBD2 identical over 10 bases. CDR1 is SGHVS and CDR2 is FQNEAQ in the germline V gene. There are 16 residues in the CDR3. V shed 5 bases, J shed 3 bases, and the junction held 10 bases outside the gene matches. The CDR3 reads CASSAEGLAGDYEQYF. The CDR3 coding sequence is TGTGCCAGCAGCGCCGAAGGCCTAGCGGGGGACTACGAGCAGTACTTC.

The V and J genes are TRBV10-3 and TRBJ2-2, with D perhaps TRBD2 (6 bases). Per the germline V gene, CDR1 is ENHRY and CDR2 is SYGVKD. With 4 bases removed from V and 4 bases from J, the gap between germline ends came to 19 bases. The CDR3 spans 17 residues. CDR3 sequence (DNA): TGTGCCATCAGTGCCAACCTCTTCGGGAGAGGCACCGGGGAGCTGTTTTTT. It specifies CAISANLFGRGTGELFF.

The V gene is TRBV23-1, the J gene TRBJ2-4; tentatively, D is TRBD2 (5 bases). TRBV23-1 carries the ORF label, with uncertain function. V dropped 9 bases and J dropped 1 base, with 34 bases sitting between them. The CDR3 spans 21 residues. DNA for the CDR3: TGCGCCAGGAGAGAATGGCGGTACCGAGACCCAGCGGCCCCCGCCAAAAACATTCAGTACTTC. Amino acid sequence: CARREWRYRDPAAPAKNIQYF.

This clonotype was picked up many times. The chain employs TRBV5-1 and TRBJ2-2; the match to TRBD1 covers 8 bases. Looked up from germline, CDR1 is SGHRS and CDR2 is YFSETQ. The CDR3 is 15 residues long. Trimming cost V 3 bases and J 5 bases; bases outside gene matches: 6. This chain's CDR3 is CASSSWTGMTGELFF. In DNA form, the CDR3 reads TGCGCCAGCAGCTCCTGGACAGGGATGACCGGGGAGCTGTTTTTT.

The chain recombines TRBV27 with TRBJ2-3; D might be TRBD2 (6 bases). The germline gives CDR1 MNHEY, CDR2 SMNVEV (reference sequence). The V gene lost 4 bases and the J gene lost 3 bases, with 20 bases spanning the gap. This CDR3 has 17 residues. CDR3 nucleotides: TGTGCCAGCAGTTACCGACGACCGGGACTTCGTACAGATACGCAGTATTTT. It is translated as CASSYRRPGLRTDTQYF.

This clonotype has only a few counts. The V and J genes are TRBV25-1 and TRBJ1-1, with 7 bases aligning to TRBD1. The CDR3 has 15 residues. The junction had 7 bases not matched to a gene; V was cut back by 5 bases and J by 1 base. Germline-derived CDR1 and CDR2 are MGHDK and SYGVNS. CDR3 region: CASSKNRGPNTEAFF. The CDR3 region has the DNA TGTGCCAGCAGTAAAAACAGGGGCCCGAACACTGAAGCTTTCTTT.

The chain couples TRBV5-4 to TRBJ1-1; tentative D call: TRBD1 (5 bases). The V and J ends lost 0 bases and 1 base respectively, with 10 bases between them. The CDR3 is 15 amino acids. Germline assignment: CDR1 SGHNT and CDR2 YYREEE (reference sequence). The CDR3 reads CASSLATGRNTEAFF. CDR3 coding DNA: TGTGCCAGCAGCTTGGCCACAGGCAGGAACACTGAAGCTTTCTTT.